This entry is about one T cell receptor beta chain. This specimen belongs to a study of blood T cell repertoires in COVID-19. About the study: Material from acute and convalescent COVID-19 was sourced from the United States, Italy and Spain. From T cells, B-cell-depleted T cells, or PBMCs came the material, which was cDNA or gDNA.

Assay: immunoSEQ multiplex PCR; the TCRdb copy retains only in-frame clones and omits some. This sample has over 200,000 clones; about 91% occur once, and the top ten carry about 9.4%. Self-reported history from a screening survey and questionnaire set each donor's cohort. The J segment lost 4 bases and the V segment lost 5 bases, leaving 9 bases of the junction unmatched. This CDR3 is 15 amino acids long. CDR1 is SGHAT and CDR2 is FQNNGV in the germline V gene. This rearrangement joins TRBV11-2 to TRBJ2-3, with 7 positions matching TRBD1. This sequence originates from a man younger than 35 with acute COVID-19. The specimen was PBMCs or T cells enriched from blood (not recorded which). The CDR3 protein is CASSDLRGRADTQYF. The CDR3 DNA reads TGTGCCAGCAGCGACTTGAGGGGGCGCGCAGATACGCAGTATTTT.